This T cell receptor beta chain was identified during a study of blood T cell repertoires in COVID-19. Study summary: Researchers got acute and convalescent COVID-19 samples from the United States, Italy and Spain. PBMCs, B-cell-depleted T cells, or T cells were the source of the cDNA or gDNA that made up the material.

Original data processing: Amplification with reference gene primers provided the estimates of nucleated cell counts. The protocol was immunoSEQ multiplex PCR, while the TCRdb copy is restricted to in-frame clones and leaves out a portion. V and J calls and clone size are those listed in that table; D and trimming were worked out from the DNA. Among just under 90,000 clones, more than 70% were seen once, and the ten largest hold roughly 3%. J lost 7 bases, V lost 3 bases, and 5 bases had no gene match. Germline loops: CDR1 KGHDR, CDR2 SFDVKD. The CDR3 covers 14 residues. Sequencing was carried out using peripheral blood. The chain joins TRBV24-1 to TRBJ1-1, with 9 bases matching TRBD1. The sequence was obtained from a woman older than 75 with acute or convalescent COVID-19. CDR3 nucleotides: TGTGCCACCAGTGATCCCAGGACAGGGGATGAAGCTTTCTTT. Amino acid sequence: CATSDPRTGDEAFF.